Below are 30 T cell receptor beta chains sequenced from a single sample in a study of OX40 agonist ivuxolimab in advanced cancers. Profiling relied on immunoSEQ multiplex PCR, and the TCRdb table lists in-frame clones only, not all of them. The sample carries approximately 92,000 clones, roughly 94% recorded once. Sequences were derived from CD4+ or CD8+ T cells sorted from blood, sampled in a trial of the OX40 agonist ivuxolimab. The receptors were sampled from an adult with an advanced solid tumor such as melanoma, head and neck, liver or kidney cancer.

The genes are TRBV27 and TRBJ1-5; the match to TRBD1 covers 8 bases. Germline V lookup: CDR1 MNHEY, CDR2 SMNVEV (reference sequence). V shed 3 bases, J shed 5 bases, and the junction held 6 bases outside the gene matches. The CDR3 is 15 residues long. CDR3 coding DNA: TGTGCCAGCAGTTTTCGAGGACAGGGCGATCAGCCCCAGCATTTT. It yields the protein CASSFRGQGDQPQHF.

The gene calls are TRBV5-1 and TRBJ2-7; unclear D gene. The germline V gene has CDR1 SGHRS and CDR2 YFSETQ. The ends were cut back, 0 bases at V and 0 bases at J, with 7 bases in the middle. The CDR3 sequence is 14 residues long. This CDR3 reads CASSLVQLSYEQYF. CDR3 bases: TGCGCCAGCAGCTTGGTACAGCTCTCCTACGAGCAGTACTTC.

The CDR3 DNA is TGTGCCAGCAGCTTGGGGGACAGGGCGGGAGAGCAGTACTTC. This translates into CASSLGDRAGEQYF. This chain uses TRBV5-8 with TRBJ2-7, with TRBD1 matching over 9 bases. V shed 0 bases, J shed 7 bases, and the junction held 5 bases outside the gene matches. Per the germline V gene, CDR1 is SGHTS and CDR2 is YDEGEE. This CDR3 has 14 amino acids.

The rearrangement joins TRBV5-1 to TRBJ1-1; tentative D call: TRBD1 (5 bases). The CDR3 totals 16 residues. Trimming shortened V by 0 bases and J by 1 base, and 13 bases separated the two germline ends. Germline CDR1 SGHRS, CDR2 YFSETQ. This chain's CDR3 is CASSLVAGDGNTEAFF. In DNA, the CDR3 is TGCGCCAGCAGCTTGGTGGCCGGGGACGGGAACACTGAAGCTTTCTTT.

On this clone itself: Its ends do not fully match the called genes, so a read error is possible. The rearrangement uses TRBV25-1 and TRBJ2-6; D uncertain. Germline V gives CDR1 MGHDK, CDR2 SYGVNS. The CDR3 has 14 amino acids. The CDR3 region is CACSFGSGANVLTF. In DNA form, the CDR3 reads TGTGCCTGCAGTTTCGGCTCTGGGGCCAACGTCCTGACTTTC. Together with reference TRBV25-1 and TRBJ2-6, the CDR3 gives the full variable domain: EADIYQTPRYLVIGTGKKITLECSQTMGHDKMYWYQQDPGMELHLIHYSYGVNSTEKGDLSSESTVSRIRTEHFPLTLESARPSHTSQYLCACSFGSGANVLTFGAGSRLTVL.

The chain is built from TRBV11-2 and TRBJ1-1, with D hard to call. The CDR3 is 15 amino acids. Between the trimmed V and J ends, which lost 4 bases and 2 bases, there was a span of 14 bases. The germline gives CDR1 SGHAT, CDR2 FQNNGV. CDR3 sequence (DNA): TGTGCCAGCAGCTCTAGCGCACGGGTCAACACTGAAGCTTTCTTT. Translation gives CASSSSARVNTEAFF.

The chain couples TRBV18 to TRBJ2-7; either TRBD1 or TRBD2 may supply D (5 bases each). The ends were cut back, 6 bases at V and 2 bases at J, with 17 bases in the middle. Germline V gene sequence: CDR1 KGHSH, CDR2 LQKENI. This CDR3 comprises 15 residues. CDR3: CASSPGTLGAYEQYF. The CDR3 DNA reads TGTGCCAGCTCCCCCGGGACCCTAGGGGCCTACGAGCAGTACTTC.

The rearrangement joins TRBV19 to TRBJ2-1; 12 nucleotides align to TRBD1. The CDR3 extends over 15 amino acids. Germline CDR1 is LNHDA and CDR2 is SQIVND (reference sequence). Trimming cost V 3 bases and J 8 bases; bases outside gene matches: 5. CDR3 in DNA: TGTGCCAGTAGTATTCGCGGGACAGGGGGCTATGAGCAGTTCTTC. Translating it yields CASSIRGTGGYEQFF.

The chain carries TRBV7-9 and TRBJ1-4; 8 positions agree with TRBD1. CDR1 is SEHNR, CDR2 FQNEAQ, per germline (reference sequence). The CDR3 is 15 residues long. Trimming cost V 3 bases and J 7 bases; bases outside gene matches: 7. The CDR3 nucleotides are TGTGCCAGCAGCTTCGGTACAGGGGGAGGTGAAAAACTGTTTTTT. It encodes CASSFGTGGGEKLFF.

The J gene is TRBJ2-5, the V gene TRBV7-3; D gene uncertain. Germline V CDR1 and CDR2: SGHTA, FQGTGA. V was pared by 1 base and J by 5 bases, with 11 bases between. The CDR3 is 14 amino acids. The CDR3 DNA is TGTGCCAGCAGCTTAAGCGGACCCGGCGAGACCCAGTACTTC. Translating gives CASSLSGPGETQYF. Supplemented by reference TRBV7-3 and TRBJ2-5, the full variable domain reads GAGVSQTPSNKVTEKGKYVELRCDPISGHTALYWYRQSLGQGPEFLIYFQGTGAADDSGLPNDRFFAVRPEGSVSTLKIQRTERGDSAVYLCASSLSGPGETQYFGPGTRLLVL.

The chain has TRBV27 and TRBJ2-7; 8 nucleotides line up with TRBD1. After removal of 7 bases from V and 3 bases from J, the junction contained 11 bases not matched to a gene. The CDR3 spans 15 residues. Germline CDR1 reads MNHEY; CDR2 reads SMNVEV (reference sequence). CDR3 nucleotide sequence: TGTGCCAGCAAGGGGACGGGACAGGCGTTCTACGAGCAGTACTTC. It codes for CASKGTGQAFYEQYF.

The V call is TRBV19, the J call TRBJ1-2, with D tentatively TRBD1 (5 bases). This CDR3 contains 13 residues. Trimming removed 4 bases at V and 7 bases at J, with 13 bases between. CDR1 and CDR2 (germline): LNHDA, SQIVND (reference sequence). Written as DNA, the CDR3 is TGTGCCAGTAGTACCCGAGGGGTAGCTGGCTACACCTTC. Protein: CASSTRGVAGYTF.

The rearrangement links TRBV6-5 to TRBJ1-4; TRBD1 matches 7 bases. In germline, CDR1 is MNHEY, CDR2 SVGAGI. V was clipped by 6 bases and J by 13 bases; unmatched bases: 11. CDR3 size: 13 residues. CDR3 nucleotides: TGTGCCAGCAGGCCAGACAGGACAGGAGGACTGTTTTTT. Protein: CASRPDRTGGLFF.

V and J are TRBV29-1 and TRBJ1-5; weak D call: TRBD1 (6 bases). V was clipped by 6 bases and J by 0 bases, with 12 bases between them. Germline CDR1 reads SQVTM; CDR2 reads ANQGSEA. CDR3 size: 14 residues. The chain's CDR3 is CSVGQGYSNQPQHF. The CDR3 DNA sequence: TGCAGCGTCGGTCAGGGGTATAGCAATCAGCCCCAGCATTTT.

V and J are TRBV18 and TRBJ2-2; TRBD2 might be the D (5 bases). The CDR3 extends over 16 amino acids. CDR1 and CDR2 from the germline V gene are KGHSH and LQKENI. The germline V and J ends were trimmed by 8 bases and 4 bases, with 20 bases remaining between them. CDR3 DNA: TGTGCCAGCCCTAGGAGCCTAGCATTGGGCACCGGGGAGCTGTTTTTT. It specifies CASPRSLALGTGELFF.

The gene calls are TRBV19 and TRBJ1-1, with 10 nucleotides matching TRBD1. With 5 bases clipped from V and 1 base from J, the junction kept 13 bases outside the gene matches. The CDR3 consists of 18 residues. Germline loops: CDR1 LNHDA, CDR2 SQIVND (reference sequence). CDR3: CASSSPGTGVRANTEAFF. In DNA form, the CDR3 reads TGTGCCAGTAGTTCGCCCGGGACAGGGGTTCGGGCGAACACTGAAGCTTTCTTT.

The chain links TRBV6-5 to TRBJ1-2; a weak D match, TRBD1 (5 bases). The CDR3 extends over 14 amino acids. V lost 0 bases and J 4 bases, leaving 9 bases between the germline ends. The germline CDR1 and CDR2 sequences are MNHEY and SVGAGI. The CDR3 loop is CASSYSQGSYGYTF. In nucleotides, the CDR3 is TGTGCCAGCAGTTACTCGCAGGGTTCCTATGGCTACACCTTC.

The rearrangement uses TRBV6-1 and TRBJ2-1; 10 bases map to TRBD2. CDR1 and CDR2 from the germline V gene are MNHNS and SASEGT. After removal of 4 bases from V and 3 bases from J, the junction contained 3 bases not matched to a gene. The CDR3 runs 15 residues. The CDR3 here is CASSGKREGYNEQFF. In DNA form, the CDR3 reads TGTGCCAGCAGTGGGAAGCGGGAGGGCTACAATGAGCAGTTCTTC.

This sequence joins TRBV27 and TRBJ2-7; D is uncertain. Trimming took 4 bases from V and 2 from J, leaving 6 bases between them. This CDR3 is 12 amino acids long. Germline lookup yields CDR1 MNHEY and CDR2 SMNVEV (reference sequence). The CDR3 loop reads CASSSNTYEQYF. The CDR3 region has the DNA TGTGCCAGCAGTTCCAATACCTACGAGCAGTACTTC.

J is TRBJ1-4 and V is TRBV11-2, with TRBD1 as a possible D gene (5 bases). The germline V gene has CDR1 SGHAT and CDR2 FQNNGV. V was clipped by 2 bases and J by 2 bases, with 15 bases between them. The CDR3 runs 17 residues. The CDR3 is CASSLLPGLATNEKLFF. CDR3 DNA: TGTGCCAGCAGCTTATTGCCAGGGCTCGCGACTAATGAAAAACTGTTTTTT.

This clone came up once. The chain employs TRBV7-2 and TRBJ2-3, with D possibly matching TRBD2 (6 bases). CDR3 length equals 14 residues. Trimming took off 5 bases at V and 1 base at J, with 10 bases between the two ends. Germline CDR1 is SGHTA and CDR2 is FQGNSA. The DNA of the CDR3 is TGTGCCAGCAGCCTGGGACTGCGCACAGATACGCAGTATTTT. Protein: CASSLGLRTDTQYF.

V and J are TRBV11-2 and TRBJ2-7; TRBD1 might be the D (6 bases). V dropped 5 bases and J dropped 3 bases, with 17 bases sitting between them. This CDR3 has 15 residues. Per germline, CDR1 SGHAT and CDR2 FQNNGV. CDR3 region: CASSTTGNSGYEQYF. CDR3 DNA: TGTGCCAGCAGCACTACAGGGAATAGTGGCTACGAGCAGTACTTC.

V usage is TRBV5-8 and J usage is TRBJ2-7; D unclear. Trimming removed 0 bases from V and 5 bases from J, with 9 bases in between. Germline V gene sequence: CDR1 SGHTS, CDR2 YDEGEE. This CDR3 contains 13 residues. The CDR3 loop is CASSLVLGHEQYF. For the CDR3, the DNA is TGTGCCAGCAGCTTGGTGCTCGGTCACGAGCAGTACTTC.

V usage is TRBV6-1 and J usage is TRBJ2-2; 7 positions agree with TRBD2. This CDR3 has 15 residues. The J segment lost 7 bases and the V segment lost 2 bases, leaving 7 bases of the junction unmatched. Per germline, CDR1 MNHNS and CDR2 SASEGT. The CDR3 DNA is TGTGCCAGCAGTGAAAGGGGCCTAGCGGTCGGGGAGCTGTTTTTT. Amino acid sequence: CASSERGLAVGELFF.

The V and J genes are TRBV28 and TRBJ2-5; D might be TRBD2 (5 bases). CDR1 is MDHEN, CDR2 SYDVKM, per germline. Trimming cost V 2 bases and J 4 bases, with 8 bases left between them. CDR3 size: 13 residues. The CDR3 protein is CASSLGGLETQYF. The DNA of the CDR3 is TGTGCCAGCAGTTTAGGCGGGTTAGAGACCCAGTACTTC.

CDR3 in amino acids: CSTGEGVNNEQFF. CDR3 DNA: TGCAGCACCGGGGAGGGGGTAAACAATGAGCAGTTCTTC. This chain links TRBV29-1 with TRBJ2-1, with D maybe TRBD2 (7 bases). There are 13 residues in the CDR3. Germline CDR1 reads SQVTM; CDR2 reads ANQGSEA. Trimming took off 8 bases at V and 5 bases at J, with 16 bases between the two ends.

This sequence joins TRBV5-8 and TRBJ2-7; either TRBD1 or TRBD2 may fit D (5 bases each). The CDR3 runs to 14 residues. The V end was cut by 5 bases, the J end by 0 bases, with 12 bases between. Germline V gives CDR1 SGHTS, CDR2 YDEGEE. The CDR3 DNA reads as TGTGCCAGCAGGGCTTACGGGACCTCCTACGAGCAGTACTTC. Amino acids: CASRAYGTSYEQYF. Complete variable domain (other parts from reference TRBV5-8 and TRBJ2-7): EAGVTQSPTHLIKTRGQQATLRCSPISGHTSVYWYQQALGLGLQFLLWYDEGEERNRGNFPPRFSGRQFPNYSSELNVNALELEDSALYLCASRAYGTSYEQYFGPGTRLTVT.

V usage is TRBV28 and J usage is TRBJ1-2; the match to TRBD1 covers 8 bases. Germline CDR1 is MDHEN and CDR2 is SYDVKM. The CDR3 loop spans 13 amino acids. Unmatched junction bases numbered 2, after V lost 3 bases and J lost 5 bases. The CDR3: CASSFDRGYGYTF. The CDR3, as DNA: TGTGCCAGCAGTTTCGACAGGGGATATGGCTACACCTTC.

This chain uses TRBV7-3 with TRBJ1-2, with 8 bases identical to TRBD1. The V gene's germline CDR1 is SGHTA and CDR2 FQGTGA. CDR3 length: 13 residues. V was clipped by 5 bases and J by 4 bases; unmatched bases: 3. The CDR3 spells CASSPGQAYGYTF. CDR3 in DNA: TGTGCCAGCAGCCCGGGACAGGCCTATGGCTACACCTTC.

The rearrangement joins TRBV7-2 to TRBJ1-1; D unresolved. Trimming took 1 base from V and 3 from J, leaving 6 bases between them. This CDR3 is built from 13 residues. The germline gives CDR1 SGHTA, CDR2 FQGNSA. CDR3 DNA: TGTGCCAGCAGCTTAGGTCCCGACACTGAAGCTTTCTTT. Protein product: CASSLGPDTEAFF.